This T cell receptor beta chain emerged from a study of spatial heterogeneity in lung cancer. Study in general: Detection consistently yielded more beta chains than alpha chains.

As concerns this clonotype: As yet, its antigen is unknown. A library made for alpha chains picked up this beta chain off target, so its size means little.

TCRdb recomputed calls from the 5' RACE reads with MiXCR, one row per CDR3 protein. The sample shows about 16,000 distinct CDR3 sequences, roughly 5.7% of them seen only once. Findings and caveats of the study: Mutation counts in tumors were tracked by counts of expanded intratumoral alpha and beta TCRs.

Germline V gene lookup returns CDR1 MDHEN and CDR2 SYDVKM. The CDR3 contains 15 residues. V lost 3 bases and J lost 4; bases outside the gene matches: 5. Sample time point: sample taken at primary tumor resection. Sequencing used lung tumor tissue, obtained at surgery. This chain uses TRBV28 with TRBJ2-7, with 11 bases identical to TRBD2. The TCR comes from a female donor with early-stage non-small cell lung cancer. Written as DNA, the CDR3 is TGTGCCAGCAGTTTCGTAGCGGGAGGGCCATACGAGCAGTACTTC. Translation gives CASSFVAGGPYEQYF.